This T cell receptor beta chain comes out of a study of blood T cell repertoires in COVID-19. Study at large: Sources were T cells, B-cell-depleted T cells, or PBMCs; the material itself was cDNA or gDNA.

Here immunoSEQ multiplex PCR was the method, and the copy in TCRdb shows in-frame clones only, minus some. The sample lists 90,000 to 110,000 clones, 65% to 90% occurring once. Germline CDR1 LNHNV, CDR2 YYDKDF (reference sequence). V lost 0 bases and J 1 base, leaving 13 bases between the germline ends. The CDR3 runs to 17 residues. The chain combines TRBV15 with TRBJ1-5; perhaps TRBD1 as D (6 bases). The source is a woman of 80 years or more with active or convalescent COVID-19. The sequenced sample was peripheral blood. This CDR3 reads CATSRDEGQGSNQPQHF. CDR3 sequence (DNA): TGTGCCACCAGCAGAGATGAGGGGCAGGGGAGCAATCAGCCCCAGCATTTT.